Each of the 6 T cell receptor beta chains below was sequenced from the same sample in a study of T cells in Graves' hyperthyroidism and ophthalmopathy. Amplification yielded TCR beta CDR3 regions, with RNA transcripts as the source. Initially, a first-round RT-PCR of the TCR CDR3 employed the HTBI primer set. TCRdb re-derived calls from the multiplex PCR reads in MiXCR, one entry per CDR3 protein. The table lists approximately 640,000 distinct CDR3 sequences, roughly 15% of them singletons. Material for sequencing was blood. Receptor source: a woman aged 30 to 39 with Graves' hyperthyroidism.

In its sample, this clonotype was seen a few times. V is TRBV20-1 and J is TRBJ2-1, with 8 positions matching TRBD2. J lost 5 bases, V lost 0 bases, and 3 bases had no gene match. The germline V gene encodes CDR1 DFQATT and CDR2 SNEGSKA (reference sequence). The CDR3 is 14 residues long. CDR3 loop: CSAREAGVDNEQFF. CDR3 coding DNA: TGCAGTGCTAGAGAAGCGGGAGTTGACAATGAGCAGTTCTTC.

This clonotype was counted at least ten times. The rearrangement links TRBV9 to TRBJ1-6, with D perhaps matching TRBD1 (6 bases). This CDR3 contains 14 residues. Trimming cost V 4 bases and J 7 bases, with 12 bases left between them. CDR1 and CDR2 (germline): SGDLS, YYNGEE. In nucleotides, the CDR3 is TGTGCCAGCAGCCCACGGGACACGAATTCACCCCTCCACTTT. It specifies CASSPRDTNSPLHF.

V is TRBV29-1 and J is TRBJ2-1; perhaps TRBD2 as D (5 bases). The CDR3 is 15 residues long. V lost 4 bases and J lost 1, with 14 bases in between. Germline V gene data show CDR1 as SQVTM and CDR2 as ANQGSEA. CDR3 amino acids: CSVVPAEGSYNEQFF. The CDR3, as DNA: TGCAGCGTTGTTCCCGCTGAGGGTTCCTACAATGAGCAGTTCTTC.

Ten or more counts support this clonotype. The chain links TRBV7-2 to TRBJ2-1; 10 bases match TRBD2. The ends lost 4 bases at V and 7 bases at J; junction bases unmatched: 7. This CDR3 contains 15 residues. In germline, CDR1 is SGHTA, CDR2 FQGNSA. CDR3 coding DNA: TGTGCCAGCAGCTCGACTAGCGGGTTTCATAATGAGCAGTTCTTC. Amino acids: CASSSTSGFHNEQFF.

The CDR3 reads CASSSRGASYEQYF. For the CDR3, the DNA is TGTGCCAGCAGCTCACGTGGAGCGTCCTACGAGCAGTACTTC. V is TRBV3-1 and J is TRBJ2-7, with D uncertain. CDR1 is LGHDT, CDR2 YNNKEL, per germline (reference sequence). The CDR3 totals 14 residues. The ends were cut back, 5 bases at V and 1 base at J, with 12 bases in the middle.

This clonotype was detected ten times or more. V and J are TRBV28 and TRBJ2-5; TRBD1 matches 8 bases. After removal of 3 bases from V and 7 bases from J, the junction contained 7 bases not matched to a gene. CDR3 length: 14 residues. Germline V gives CDR1 MDHEN, CDR2 SYDVKM. The CDR3 loop is CASSLRTGPPTQYF. Written as DNA, the CDR3 is TGTGCCAGCAGTTTGAGGACAGGGCCCCCGACCCAGTACTTC. Combining the CDR3 with reference TRBV28 and TRBJ2-5 gives the whole variable domain DVKVTQSSRYLVKRTGEKVFLECVQDMDHENMFWYRQDPGLGLRLIYFSYDVKMKEKGDIPEGYSVSREKKERFSLILESASTNQTSMYLCASSLRTGPPTQYFGPGTRLLVL.